These 3 T cell receptor beta chains were sequenced from one sample in a study of CD8+CD57+ T cells in acquired aplastic anemia (dated by TCRdb to 2017 to 2018). Sequencing used an Illumina HiSeq 2000. Profiling of TCR beta VDJ combinations and CDR3 sequences used genomic DNA as the template. The public reads were quality trimmed at Q25 with fastp and then assembled into clones with MiXCR by TCRdb, keeping productive beta chains. Each entry is one CDR3 protein sequence, shown with its most common DNA and genes. This sample holds a few hundred thousand distinct CDR3 sequences; roughly 35% were observed only once. The ten largest clones represent around 1.1% of the sample. Sequencing used sorted CD4+, CD8+, or CD8+CD57+ T cells (not recorded which) from PBMCs. These TCRs come from a human donor in good health, serving as a control.

V is TRBV7-2 and J is TRBJ1-5, with D possibly matching TRBD1 (5 bases). This CDR3 has 14 residues. Germline CDR1 and CDR2: SGHTA and FQGNSA. Trimming took 4 bases from V and 3 from J, leaving 10 bases between them. The CDR3 reads CASSWGSTNQPQHF. The CDR3, as DNA: TGTGCCAGCAGCTGGGGGTCTACCAATCAGCCCCAGCATTTT.

Many counts were recorded for this clonotype. The chain combines TRBV5-6 with TRBJ2-7; the D gene is possibly TRBD1 (6 bases). The germline V gene has CDR1 SGHDT and CDR2 YYEEEE. Trimming took off 4 bases at V and 4 bases at J, with 15 bases between the two ends. This CDR3 is built from 14 residues. The chain's CDR3 is CASSASPTGYEQYF. CDR3 DNA sequence: TGTGCCAGCAGCGCCTCGCCTACAGGGTACGAGCAGTACTTC.

About this clonotype: A much larger clonotype is one base distant, so this may be a read error. J is TRBJ1-5 and V is TRBV20-1, with TRBD1 identical over 7 bases. J gave up 5 bases and V 5 bases, and 6 bases lay outside the gene matches. CDR1 and CDR2 (germline): DFQATT, SNEGSKA (reference sequence). The CDR3 sequence is 13 residues long. CDR3 bases: TGCAGTGCTGGGGGACAGCTCGATCAGCCCCAGCATTTT. Its translation: CSAGGQLDQPQHF.